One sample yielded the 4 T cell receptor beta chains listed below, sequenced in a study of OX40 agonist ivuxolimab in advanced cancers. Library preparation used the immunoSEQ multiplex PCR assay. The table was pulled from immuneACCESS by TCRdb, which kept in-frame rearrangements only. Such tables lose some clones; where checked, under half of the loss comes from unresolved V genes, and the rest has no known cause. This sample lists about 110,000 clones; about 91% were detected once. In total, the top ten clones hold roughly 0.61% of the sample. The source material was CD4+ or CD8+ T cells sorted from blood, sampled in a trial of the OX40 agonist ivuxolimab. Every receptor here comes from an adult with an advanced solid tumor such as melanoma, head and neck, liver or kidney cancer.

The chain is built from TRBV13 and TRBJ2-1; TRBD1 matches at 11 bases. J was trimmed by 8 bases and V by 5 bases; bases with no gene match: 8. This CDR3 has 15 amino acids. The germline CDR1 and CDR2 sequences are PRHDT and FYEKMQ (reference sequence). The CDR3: CASSPRGQGVDEQFF. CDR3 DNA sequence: TGTGCCAGCAGCCCTCGGGGACAGGGGGTTGATGAGCAGTTCTTC.

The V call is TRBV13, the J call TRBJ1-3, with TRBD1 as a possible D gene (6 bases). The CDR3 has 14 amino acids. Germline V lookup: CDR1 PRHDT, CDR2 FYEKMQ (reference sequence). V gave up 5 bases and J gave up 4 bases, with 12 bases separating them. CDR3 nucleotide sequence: TGTGCCAGCAGCCACAAGGACAGAGGAAACACCATATATTTT. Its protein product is CASSHKDRGNTIYF.

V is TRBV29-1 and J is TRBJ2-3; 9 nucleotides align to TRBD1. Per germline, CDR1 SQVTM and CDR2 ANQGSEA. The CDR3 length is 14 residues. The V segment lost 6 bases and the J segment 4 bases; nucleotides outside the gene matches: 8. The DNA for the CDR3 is TGCAGCGTCCGGGACAGGGACTACGCAGATACGCAGTATTTT. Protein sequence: CSVRDRDYADTQYF.

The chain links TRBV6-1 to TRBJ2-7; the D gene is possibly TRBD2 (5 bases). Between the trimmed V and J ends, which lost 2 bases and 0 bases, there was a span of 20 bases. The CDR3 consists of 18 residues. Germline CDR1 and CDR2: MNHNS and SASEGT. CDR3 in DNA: TGTGCCAGCAGTGAACTCGGACGGACTCTTAAGAGCTCCTACGAGCAGTACTTC. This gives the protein CASSELGRTLKSSYEQYF.